Listed below are T cell receptor beta chains from one sample, sequenced in a study of T cells in Graves' hyperthyroidism and ophthalmopathy. MiXCR was run by TCRdb on the multiplex PCR reads, yielding one entry per CDR3 protein. The sample lists 340,000 or so distinct CDR3 sequences; about 18% were seen once. Sample: blood. The receptor set was obtained from a woman aged 45-65 years with Graves' hyperthyroidism. The conserved cysteine and the conserved F or W are not part of the CDR3 here. Fields, in order: V gene, CDR3 protein.

TRBV28	ASSTPRREVFYEQY
TRBV18	ASLPPSGGTDTQY
TRBV25-1	ASSETTSYEQY
TRBV6-2/TRBV6-3	ASNRVYSNQPQH
TRBV7-2	ASSLKVTDTGELF
TRBV6-1	ASSPGLAGTNEQF
TRBV2	ASSSRGGGTNTVIYTGELF
TRBV5-1	ASSLAGAQETQY
TRBV5-1	ASSLRGTGRNTIY
TRBV15	AASRDWLAGGTDTQY
TRBV29-1	SVEETGDTDTQY
TRBV20-1	SAIPGTGDRGPQH
TRBV7-6	ASSQAGVLNTEAF